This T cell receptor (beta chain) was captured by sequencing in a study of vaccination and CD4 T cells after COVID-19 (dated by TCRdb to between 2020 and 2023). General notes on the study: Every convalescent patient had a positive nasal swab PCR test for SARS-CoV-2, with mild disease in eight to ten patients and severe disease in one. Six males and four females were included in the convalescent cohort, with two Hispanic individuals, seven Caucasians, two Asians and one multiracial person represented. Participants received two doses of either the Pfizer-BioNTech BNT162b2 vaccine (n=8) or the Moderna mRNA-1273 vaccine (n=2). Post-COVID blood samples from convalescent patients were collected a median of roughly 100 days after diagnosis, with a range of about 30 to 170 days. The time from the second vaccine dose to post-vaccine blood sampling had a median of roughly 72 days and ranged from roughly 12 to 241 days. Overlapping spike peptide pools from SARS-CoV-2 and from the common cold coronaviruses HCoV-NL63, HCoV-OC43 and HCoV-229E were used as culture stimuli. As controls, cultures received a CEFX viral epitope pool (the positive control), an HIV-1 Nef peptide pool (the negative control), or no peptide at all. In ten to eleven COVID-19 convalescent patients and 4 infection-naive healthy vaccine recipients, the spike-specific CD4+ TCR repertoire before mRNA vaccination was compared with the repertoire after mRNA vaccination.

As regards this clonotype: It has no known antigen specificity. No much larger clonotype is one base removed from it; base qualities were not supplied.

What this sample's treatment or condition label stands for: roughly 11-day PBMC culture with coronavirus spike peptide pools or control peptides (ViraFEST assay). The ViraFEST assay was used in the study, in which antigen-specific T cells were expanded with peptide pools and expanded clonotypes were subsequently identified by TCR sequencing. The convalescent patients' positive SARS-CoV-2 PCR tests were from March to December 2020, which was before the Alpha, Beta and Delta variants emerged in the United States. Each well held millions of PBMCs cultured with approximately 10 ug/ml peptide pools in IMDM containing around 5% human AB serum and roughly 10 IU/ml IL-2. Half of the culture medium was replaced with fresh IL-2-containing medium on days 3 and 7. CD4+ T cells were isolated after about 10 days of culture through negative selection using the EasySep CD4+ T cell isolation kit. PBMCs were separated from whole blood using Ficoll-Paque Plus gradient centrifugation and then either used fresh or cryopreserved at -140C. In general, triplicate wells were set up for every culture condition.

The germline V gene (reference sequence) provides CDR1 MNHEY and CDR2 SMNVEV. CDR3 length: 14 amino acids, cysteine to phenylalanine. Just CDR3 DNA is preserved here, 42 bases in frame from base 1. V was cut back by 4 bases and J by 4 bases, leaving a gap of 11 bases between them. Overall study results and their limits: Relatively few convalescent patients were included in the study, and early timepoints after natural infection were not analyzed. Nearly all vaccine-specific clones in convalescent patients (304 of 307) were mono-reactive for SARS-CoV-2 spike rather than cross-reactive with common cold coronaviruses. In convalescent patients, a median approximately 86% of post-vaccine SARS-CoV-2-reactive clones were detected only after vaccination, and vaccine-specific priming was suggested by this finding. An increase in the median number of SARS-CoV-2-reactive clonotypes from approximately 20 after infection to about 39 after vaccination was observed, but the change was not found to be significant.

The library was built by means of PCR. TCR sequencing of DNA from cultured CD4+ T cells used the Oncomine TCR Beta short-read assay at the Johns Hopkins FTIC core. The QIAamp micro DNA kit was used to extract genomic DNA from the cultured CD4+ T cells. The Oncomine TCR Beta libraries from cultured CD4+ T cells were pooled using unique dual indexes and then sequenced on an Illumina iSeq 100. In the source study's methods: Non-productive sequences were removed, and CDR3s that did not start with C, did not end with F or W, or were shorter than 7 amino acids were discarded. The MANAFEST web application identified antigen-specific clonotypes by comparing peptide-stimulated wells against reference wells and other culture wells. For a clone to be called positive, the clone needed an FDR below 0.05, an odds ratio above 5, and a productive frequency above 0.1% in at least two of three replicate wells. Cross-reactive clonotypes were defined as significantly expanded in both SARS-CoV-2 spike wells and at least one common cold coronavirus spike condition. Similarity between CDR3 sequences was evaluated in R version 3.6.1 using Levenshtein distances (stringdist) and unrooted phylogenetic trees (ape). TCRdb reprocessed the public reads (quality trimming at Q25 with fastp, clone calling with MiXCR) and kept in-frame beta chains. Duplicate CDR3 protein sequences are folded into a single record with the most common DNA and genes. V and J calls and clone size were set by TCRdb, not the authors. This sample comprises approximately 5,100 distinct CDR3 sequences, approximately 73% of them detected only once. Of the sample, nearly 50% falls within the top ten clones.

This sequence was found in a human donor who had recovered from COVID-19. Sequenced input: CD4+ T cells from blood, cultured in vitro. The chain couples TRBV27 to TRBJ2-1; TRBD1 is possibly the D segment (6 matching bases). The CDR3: CASSSYREYNEQFF. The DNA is TGTGCCAGCAGTTCGTACAGGGAGTACAATGAGCAGTTCTTC.